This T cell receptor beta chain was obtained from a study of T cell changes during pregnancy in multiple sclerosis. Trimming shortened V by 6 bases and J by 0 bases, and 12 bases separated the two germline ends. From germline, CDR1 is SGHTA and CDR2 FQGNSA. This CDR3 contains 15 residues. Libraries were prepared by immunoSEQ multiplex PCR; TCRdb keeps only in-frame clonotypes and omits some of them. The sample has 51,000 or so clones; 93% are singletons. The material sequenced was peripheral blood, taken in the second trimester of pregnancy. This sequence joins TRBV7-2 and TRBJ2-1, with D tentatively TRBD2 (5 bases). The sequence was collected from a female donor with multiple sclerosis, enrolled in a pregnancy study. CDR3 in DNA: TGTGCCAGCAGGAACAGCGGTAGCTCCTACAATGAGCAGTTCTTC. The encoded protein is CASRNSGSSYNEQFF.